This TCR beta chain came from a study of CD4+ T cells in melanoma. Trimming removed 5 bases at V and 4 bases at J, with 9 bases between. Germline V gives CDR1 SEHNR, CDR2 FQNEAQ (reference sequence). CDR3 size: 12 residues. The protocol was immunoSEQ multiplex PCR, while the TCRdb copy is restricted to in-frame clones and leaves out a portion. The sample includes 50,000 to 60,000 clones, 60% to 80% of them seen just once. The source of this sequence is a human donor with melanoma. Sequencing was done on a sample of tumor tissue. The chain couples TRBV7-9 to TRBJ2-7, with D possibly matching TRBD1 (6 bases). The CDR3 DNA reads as TGTGCCAGCAGCCGGACAGAGTACGAGCAGTACTTC. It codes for CASSRTEYEQYF.